The entry below gives a single T cell receptor beta chain sequence along with its context. This clonotype was counted only a few times. The clone's antigen remains unknown. The record has no base qualities; no much larger clone is one base away. Libraries were built with 5' RACE. Sequencing was performed on an Illumina MiSeq. The raw public reads went through TCRdb reprocessing: fastp at Q25, MiXCR clone calling, in-frame beta chains kept. Each record represents a unique CDR3 protein, reported with the most common genes and DNA among its rows. Counted in this sample were approximately 100,000 distinct CDR3 sequences; approximately 15% of them appeared once. The ten most abundant clones make up around 6.5% of the sample. This entry comes from a study of T cells of healthy individuals (dated by TCRdb to the late 2010s). There are 17 amino acids in the CDR3, from cysteine to phenylalanine inclusive. Just CDR3 DNA is preserved here, 51 bases in frame from base 1. The junction shows trimming of 4 bases on V and 4 bases on J, and the gene matches do not reach 7 bases of it. As encoded in the germline V gene, CDR1 is SGHTA while CDR2 is FQGNSA.

This TCR came from a human donor in good health. The chain employs TRBV7-2 and TRBJ2-7, with 16 bases in between that match TRBD2. The bases read TGTGCCAGCAGCTATATCGGGACTAGCGGGAGGGGTTACGAGCAGTACTTC. This codes for CASSYIGTSGRGYEQYF.